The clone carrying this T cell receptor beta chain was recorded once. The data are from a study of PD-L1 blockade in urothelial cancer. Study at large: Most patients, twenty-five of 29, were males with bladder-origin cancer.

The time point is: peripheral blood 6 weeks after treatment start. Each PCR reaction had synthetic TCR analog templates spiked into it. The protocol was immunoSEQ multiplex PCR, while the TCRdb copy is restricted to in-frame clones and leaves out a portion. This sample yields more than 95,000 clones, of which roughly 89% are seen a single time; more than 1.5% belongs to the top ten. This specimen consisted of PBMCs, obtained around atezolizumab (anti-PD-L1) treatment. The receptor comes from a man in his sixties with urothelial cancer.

The CDR3, as DNA: TGTGCCAGCCGACAGCGGGCGTCAGATACGCAGTATTTT. Amino acid sequence: CASRQRASDTQYF. V gene TRBV2 combines with J gene TRBJ2-3, with D possibly TRBD2 on 6 matching bases. CDR1 SNHLY and CDR2 FYNNEI come from the germline V gene. This CDR3 spans 13 amino acids. The V end was cut by 8 bases, the J end by 4 bases, with 13 bases between.